A selection of T cell receptor beta chains follows, all from one sample in a study of T cell repertoires in cytomegalovirus infection. MiXCR, applied by TCRdb to the reads, yields one record per CDR3 protein. The table lists roughly 990,000 distinct CDR3 sequences, 30% to 40% of them singletons. These receptors have no identified antigens. This specimen was cultured CD8+ T cells from PBMCs, taken from culture after CMV antigen stimulation. These receptors all come from a human donor in good health (CMV status not recorded). Some clones in this sample may be carry-over from other donors' samples. CDR3s include the opening cysteine and the closing phenylalanine or tryptophan. A D gene is named only where the DNA matches it firmly. A row's size may be missing; if present it is once, few, many or a size class.

V gene	J gene	CDR3 length	D gene	clone size	CDR3 DNA	CDR3 protein
TRBV6-1	TRBJ1-4	8	-	few	TGTGCCAGCAGTGAATTCTATTTT	CASSEFYF
TRBV6-2/TRBV6-3	TRBJ2-1	14	TRBD2	-	TGTGCCACCGCGGGAGGAGGATCCTACAATGAGCAGTTCTTC	CATAGGGSYNEQFF
TRBV4-2	TRBJ2-1	16	-	few	TGTGCCAGCAGCCCCATTCTTGGGGGCATCAACAATGAGCAGTTCTTC	CASSPILGGINNEQFF
TRBV12-3/TRBV12-4	TRBJ2-5	15	-	-	TGTGCCAGCAAGTTGGTGGGGACCGCAGAAGAGACCCAGTACTTC	CASKLVGTAEETQYF
TRBV7-7	TRBJ1-4	11	-	-	TGTGCTAGCAGCTTTTGGGAAAAACTGTTTTTT	CASSFWEKLFF
TRBV7-6	TRBJ1-4	18	-	few	TGTGCCAGCAGCTCCCCGATCACGTCGGGACTGATTAATGAAAAACTGTTTTTT	CASSSPITSGLINEKLFF
TRBV6-5	TRBJ2-7	15	TRBD1	-	TGTGCCAGCAGTGCTCTAGGGACAGGGAAATACGAGCAGTACTTC	CASSALGTGKYEQYF
TRBV7-9	TRBJ2-5	14	-	few	TGTGCCAGCAGCCCAGACGGGGGAAGAGAGACCCAGTACTTC	CASSPDGGRETQYF
TRBV6-5	TRBJ2-3	17	TRBD1	-	TGTGCCAGCAGTTACGTACAGGGGGATCCTAGCACAGATACGCAGTATTTT	CASSYVQGDPSTDTQYF
TRBV4-2	TRBJ2-7	14	-	-	TGTGCCAGCAGCCAAGATTGGTCCCAGGGGGAGCAGTACTTC	CASSQDWSQGEQYF
TRBV2	TRBJ1-5	16	-	-	TGTGCCAGCAGTGAAGCGGGCCGGGACGGGAATCAGCCCCAGCATTTT	CASSEAGRDGNQPQHF
TRBV20-1	TRBJ1-2	14	TRBD1	-	TGCAGTGCTCCCCCGACAGGGACGATCTATGGCTACACCTTC	CSAPPTGTIYGYTF
TRBV20-1	TRBJ1-1	15	-	once	TGCAGTGCGCCGGGACACTCATTCATGAACACTGAAGCTTTCTTT	CSAPGHSFMNTEAFF
TRBV2	TRBJ1-6	17	-	few	TGTGCCAGCAGTGTCCGGGACCTTGAACCCTTAAATTCACCCCTCCACTTT	CASSVRDLEPLNSPLHF
TRBV19	TRBJ1-2	15	-	-	TGTGCCAGTAGTATATTCGACAGCTTTAACTATGGCTACACCTTC	CASSIFDSFNYGYTF
TRBV7-9	TRBJ1-4	15	TRBD1	-	TGTGCCAGCACTCAGGGGGAAAGTGCTAATGAAAAACTGTTTTTT	CASTQGESANEKLFF
TRBV7-3	TRBJ2-1	16	TRBD2	-	TGTGCCAGCAGCTTAAAGACGGGGGGAACCTACAATGAGCAGTTCTTC	CASSLKTGGTYNEQFF
TRBV19	TRBJ2-1	15	TRBD2	few	TGTGCCAGTAGTATTTACGGGGGGAACTACAATGAGCAGTTCTTC	CASSIYGGNYNEQFF
TRBV13	TRBJ2-1	15	-	-	TGCGCCAGCAGCTTGACGTGGGGGGCGACGAATGAGCAGTTCTTC	CASSLTWGATNEQFF
TRBV7-9	TRBJ2-2	14	TRBD1	few	TGTGCCAGCAGATGGACAGGGGGAACCGGGGAGCTGTTTTTT	CASRWTGGTGELFF
TRBV19	TRBJ2-1	17	-	-	TGTGCCAGTAGTCCCGGCGGTGGTAAGTCCTCCTACAATGAGCAGTTCTTC	CASSPGGGKSSYNEQFF
TRBV7-9	TRBJ1-2	14	-	-	TGTGCCAGCAGCATTCCAAGACCATACACACTTTACACCTTC	CASSIPRPYTLYTF
TRBV9	TRBJ2-2	17	-	-	TGTGCCAGCAGCGTAAACCAGAAACCGGGAAACACCGGGGAGCTGTTTTTT	CASSVNQKPGNTGELFF
TRBV11-1	TRBJ2-2	14	-	-	TGTGCCAGCAGCTTAGCGCGAGGGGGATGGGAGCTGTTTTTT	CASSLARGGWELFF
TRBV7-9	TRBJ1-2	16	-	medium-sized	TGTGCCAGCAGCTTAGAACCTTGGACTGCCGCCTATGGCTACACCTTC	CASSLEPWTAAYGYTF
TRBV7-6	TRBJ2-5	15	-	-	TGTGCCAGCAGCCAAGGGGTCCACGACCAAGAGACCCAGTACTTC	CASSQGVHDQETQYF
TRBV5-6	TRBJ2-1	16	TRBD1	-	TGTGCCAGCAGCCCGAGGGACAGGGCCTACTACAATGAGCAGTTCTTC	CASSPRDRAYYNEQFF
TRBV6-5	TRBJ2-5	15	TRBD2	many	TGTGCCAGCAGTTACGGTGCGGGGGGCATGGAGACCCAGTACTTC	CASSYGAGGMETQYF
TRBV12-3/TRBV12-4	TRBJ2-4	16	-	many	TGTGCCAGCAGTATTGACGTCGACTACGCCAAAAACATTCAGTACTTC	CASSIDVDYAKNIQYF
TRBV6-6	TRBJ2-3	18	-	few	TGTGCCAGCAGTTCCAACGGGAATCTCCAGGGTAGCGCAGATACGCAGTATTTT	CASSSNGNLQGSADTQYF
TRBV7-9	TRBJ1-1	16	TRBD1	few	TGTGCCAGCAGCCCGATGGACAGGGGTGTGAACACTGAAGCTTTCTTT	CASSPMDRGVNTEAFF
TRBV27	TRBJ2-1	16	TRBD1	-	TGTGCCAGCTCTATAGGGGGCCCTTCTTCCTACAATGAGCAGTTCTTC	CASSIGGPSSYNEQFF
TRBV27	TRBJ2-7	13	-	-	TGTGCCAGCAGACCAGGGCTCCCCTACGAGCAGTACTTC	CASRPGLPYEQYF
TRBV3-1	TRBJ1-6	18	TRBD1	-	TGTGCCAGCAGCCGGGACAGGGCCGTCTACTCCTATAATTCACCCCTCCACTTT	CASSRDRAVYSYNSPLHF
TRBV6-1	TRBJ2-7	15	TRBD1	-	TGTGCCAGCAGTGAAATCGACAGGGACCCCTACGAGCAGTACTTC	CASSEIDRDPYEQYF
TRBV9	TRBJ2-1	15	-	-	TGTGCCAGCAGCGACGGACAGAGCTCCTACAATGAGCAGTTCTTC	CASSDGQSSYNEQFF
TRBV12-3/TRBV12-4	TRBJ1-1	13	-	-	TGTGCCAGCCCGACGGGGAAAGGAACTGAAGCTTTCTTT	CASPTGKGTEAFF
TRBV24-1	TRBJ1-5	13	-	-	TGTGCCACCAGTGGGGGGGTGAATCAGCCCCAGCATTTT	CATSGGVNQPQHF
TRBV11-2	TRBJ2-5	14	TRBD2	-	TGTGCCAGCAGCTTAATAGCGGGGAAAGAGACCCGGTACTTC	CASSLIAGKETRYF
TRBV7-6	TRBJ1-1	15	TRBD1	-	TGTGCCAGCAGCTTAGATACAGGGGTGAACACTGAAGCTTTCTTT	CASSLDTGVNTEAFF
TRBV28	TRBJ1-4	15	-	few	TGTGCCAGCAGCCGGGACTGGGCAACTAATGAAAAACTGTTTTTT	CASSRDWATNEKLFF
TRBV7-6	TRBJ1-2	15	-	few	TGTGCCAGCAGCCCCCGGCTGGGGGTTAACTATGGCTACACCTTC	CASSPRLGVNYGYTF
TRBV6-5	TRBJ1-1	18	-	-	TGTGCCAGCAGTCCCCCGGACGGGGGCTTACCCTTGAACACTGAAGCTTTCTTT	CASSPPDGGLPLNTEAFF
TRBV7-9	TRBJ1-1	12	-	few	TGTGCCAGCAGCTCAAAAGGGGCTGAAGCTTTCTTT	CASSSKGAEAFF
TRBV12-3/TRBV12-4	TRBJ2-1	14	TRBD2	few	TGTGCCAGCAGTTTAAAGCTAGCGGGGAATGAGCAGTTCTTC	CASSLKLAGNEQFF
TRBV18	TRBJ1-1	15	TRBD1	-	TGTGCCAGCTCACCAAGGGGACAGGGTATCACTGAAGCTTTCTTT	CASSPRGQGITEAFF